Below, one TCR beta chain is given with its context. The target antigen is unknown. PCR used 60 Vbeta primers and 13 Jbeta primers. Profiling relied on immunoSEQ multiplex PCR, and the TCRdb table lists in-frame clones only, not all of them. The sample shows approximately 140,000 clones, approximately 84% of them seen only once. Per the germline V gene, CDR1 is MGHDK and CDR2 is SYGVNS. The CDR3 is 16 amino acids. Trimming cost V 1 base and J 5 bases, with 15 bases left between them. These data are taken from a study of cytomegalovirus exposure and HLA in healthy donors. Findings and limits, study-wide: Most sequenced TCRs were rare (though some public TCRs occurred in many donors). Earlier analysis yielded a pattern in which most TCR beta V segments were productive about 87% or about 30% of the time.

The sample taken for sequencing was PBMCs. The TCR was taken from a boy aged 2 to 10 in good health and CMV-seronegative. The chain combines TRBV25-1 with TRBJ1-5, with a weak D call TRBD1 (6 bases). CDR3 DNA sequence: TGTGCCAGCAGTGAATCGGCAGGGGACCTTTATCAGCCCCAGCATTTT. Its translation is CASSESAGDLYQPQHF.